These 10 T cell receptor beta chains came from one sample sequenced in a study of regulatory T cells in long-lasting Graves disease (dated by TCRdb to about 2021). In light of the paper, this sample's time point label describes: newly diagnosed GD, antithyroid drugs for less than 3 months. For both TCR sequencing and RNA sequencing, RNA was extracted from PBMCs using TRIzol. Libraries were constructed by multiplex PCR. Sequenced on an Illumina HiSeq 4000. iRepertoire HTBI primers and Arm-PCR amplification of CDR3 regions were used to construct TCR beta libraries. The public reads were run again by TCRdb, first through fastp at Q25 and then through MiXCR, and only productive beta chains were kept. Rows matching on CDR3 protein sequence are summarized as one entry with the most common DNA and genes. Counted in this sample were around 240,000 distinct CDR3 sequences; about 17% of them appeared once. 12% to 15% of the sample comes from the top ten.

These data were likewise used in another study, on T cells in Graves' hyperthyroidism and ophthalmopathy.

The sample in question was peripheral blood mononuclear cells (PBMCs), obtained at new diagnosis, from a patient treated with antithyroid drugs. The receptors were gathered from a woman aged 25 to 39 with Graves disease. Donor details come from another sample of the same person, matched by shared clones.

In regard to this clonotype: A single base separates this from a much larger clone, so it may be a read error. V and J are TRBV12-3 or TRBV12-4 and TRBJ1-1; no definite D call. CDR3 length: 15 amino acids. Trimming left V 3 bases short and J 4 bases short, with 15 bases between. The chain's CDR3 is CASSFRQVRSTEAFF. The CDR3 DNA is TGTGCCAGCAGTTTCCGGCAGGTGAGAAGCACTGAAGCTTTCTTT.

The sample holds many counts of this clonotype. J is TRBJ1-2 and V is TRBV11-2, with D hard to call. V lost 4 bases to trimming and J lost 6 bases, with 15 bases between them. The CDR3 covers 14 residues. Germline loops: CDR1 SGHAT, CDR2 FQNNGV. CDR3 DNA: TGTGCCAGCAGCTCCGGGGTCTGGGGTAATGGCTACACCTTC. Its translation is CASSSGVWGNGYTF. The complete variable domain, with remaining parts taken from reference TRBV11-2 and TRBJ1-2, reads EAGVAQSPRYKIIEKRQSVAFWCNPISGHATLYWYQQILGQGPKLLIQFQNNGVVDDSQLPKDRFSAERLKGVDSTLKIQPAKLEDSAVYLCASSSGVWGNGYTFGSGTRLTVV.

The rearrangement joins TRBV29-1 to TRBJ2-7, with 7 bases aligning to TRBD1. V shed 6 bases, J shed 3 bases, and the junction held 11 bases outside the gene matches. Per the germline V gene, CDR1 is SQVTM and CDR2 is ANQGSEA. The CDR3 totals 14 residues. The CDR3 sequence: CSVAGQDLGYEQYF. In nucleotides, the CDR3 is TGCAGCGTAGCTGGACAGGACCTCGGCTACGAGCAGTACTTC.

This clonotype was recorded many times. The CDR3 loop reads CASTLGGEETQYF. The CDR3 DNA reads TGTGCCAGCACCCTGGGGGGGGAAGAGACCCAGTACTTC. The chain recombines TRBV5-8 with TRBJ2-5, with 7 bases lining up with TRBD2. The J segment lost 3 bases and the V segment lost 6 bases, leaving 5 bases of the junction unmatched. Germline V gene lookup returns CDR1 SGHTS and CDR2 YDEGEE. The CDR3 is 13 amino acids.

In its sample, this clonotype was seen many times. The chain recombines TRBV29-1 with TRBJ2-5, with 8 bases identical to TRBD1. The V and J ends lost 0 bases and 4 bases, in that order; junction bases with no gene match: 4. CDR3 size: 14 residues. CDR1 is SQVTM, CDR2 ANQGSEA, per germline. The DNA of the CDR3 is TGCAGCGTTGAAGAGCGAACAGGGGGAGAGACCCAGTACTTC. Residues: CSVEERTGGETQYF.

This clonotype came up many times. CDR3 nucleotides: TGTGCCAGTAGTATGATTTGGGACTACAATGAGCAGTTCTTC. Amino acid sequence: CASSMIWDYNEQFF. V and J are TRBV19 and TRBJ2-1; D is undetermined. Germline V CDR1 and CDR2: LNHDA, SQIVND (reference sequence). CDR3 size: 14 residues. Trimming took off 3 bases at V and 3 bases at J, with 9 bases between the two ends.

This clonotype occurred many times. The chain joins TRBV7-3 to TRBJ2-7, with D uncertain. V shed 5 bases and J shed 7 bases, with 15 bases lying between them. This CDR3 comprises 13 residues. CDR1 SGHTA and CDR2 FQGTGA come from the germline V gene. CDR3 residues: CASSRHALTEQYF. The CDR3 nucleotides read TGTGCCAGCAGCCGACACGCTTTGACAGAGCAGTACTTC.

With respect to this clonotype: A far larger clone is a single base away, which makes a read error likely. V is TRBV20-1 and J is TRBJ2-1; 7 bases agree with TRBD2. V lost 6 bases and J lost 13; bases outside the gene matches: 12. CDR1 and CDR2 (germline): DFQATT, SNEGSKA (reference sequence). This CDR3 is built from 12 residues. As DNA, the CDR3 is TGCAGTGCCGGGGACTACCAAGAGACCCAGTTCTTC. As protein: CSAGDYQETQFF.

Many counts were recorded for this clonotype. This chain connects TRBV12-3 or TRBV12-4 to TRBJ2-3, with 7 positions matching TRBD1. CDR3 length equals 16 residues. The trim removed 7 bases at V and 2 bases at J, leaving 12 bases unmatched. CDR3 sequence (DNA): TGTGCCAGCAACCCCCCACAGGGGCTAAACACAGATACGCAGTATTTT. This sequence encodes CASNPPQGLNTDTQYF.

This chain uses TRBV5-1 with TRBJ2-7; D is possibly TRBD2 (5 bases). With 1 base removed from V and 3 bases from J, the gap between germline ends came to 8 bases. The CDR3 contains 13 residues. Germline assignment: CDR1 SGHRS and CDR2 YFSETQ. The CDR3: CASSLRGDYEQYF. In nucleotides, the CDR3 is TGCGCCAGCAGCTTGCGGGGAGACTACGAGCAGTACTTC. Full variable domain (missing parts from reference TRBV5-1 and TRBJ2-7): KAGVTQTPRYLIKTRGQQVTLSCSPISGHRSVSWYQQTPGQGLQFLFEYFSETQRNKGNFPGRFSGRQFSNSRSEMNVSTLELGDSALYLCASSLRGDYEQYFGPGTRLTVT.